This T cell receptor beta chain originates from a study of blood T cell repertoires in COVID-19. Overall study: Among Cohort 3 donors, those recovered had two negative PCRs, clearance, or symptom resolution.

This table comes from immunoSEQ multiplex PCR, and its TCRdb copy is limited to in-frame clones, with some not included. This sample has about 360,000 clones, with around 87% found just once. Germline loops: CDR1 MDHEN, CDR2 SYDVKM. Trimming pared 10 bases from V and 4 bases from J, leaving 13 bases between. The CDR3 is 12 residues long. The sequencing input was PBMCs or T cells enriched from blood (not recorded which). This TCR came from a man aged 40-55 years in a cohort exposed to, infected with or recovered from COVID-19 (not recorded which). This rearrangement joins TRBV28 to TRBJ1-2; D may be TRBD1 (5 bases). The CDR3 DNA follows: TGTGCCACCGCTCAGGGAGGCTATGGCTACACCTTC. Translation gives CATAQGGYGYTF.